Below, 24 T cell receptor beta chains from the same sample are listed, as sequenced in a study of blood T cell repertoires in COVID-19. The method was immunoSEQ multiplex PCR; TCRdb's version includes in-frame clones alone and lacks a portion of them. The sample comprises about 120,000 clones, 74% of which are singletons, and around 5.5% rests with the top ten. What was sequenced was peripheral blood. Receptor source: a man between 60 and 75 years old with acute or convalescent COVID-19.

The rearrangement links TRBV7-2 to TRBJ2-7; perhaps TRBD1 as D (5 bases). Trimming took 1 base from V and 4 from J, leaving 8 bases between them. The CDR3 covers 13 residues. Looked up from germline, CDR1 is SGHTA and CDR2 is FQGNSA. The CDR3 DNA is TGTGCCAGCAGCTTAGGGGCAGGGTACGAGCAGTACTTC. Protein product: CASSLGAGYEQYF.

This clone was counted between two and nine times. The chain is built from TRBV15 and TRBJ2-1, with D maybe TRBD1 (7 bases). Germline V gene lookup returns CDR1 LNHNV and CDR2 YYDKDF (reference sequence). Trimming stripped 0 bases from V and 9 bases from J, with 18 bases between. The CDR3 loop spans 16 amino acids. CDR3 amino acids: CATSRDRAARGVEQFF. The CDR3 region has the DNA TGTGCCACCAGCAGAGATAGGGCAGCCAGGGGGGTTGAGCAGTTCTTC.

The chain has TRBV4-2 and TRBJ2-7; TRBD2 is a possible D gene (5 bases). V shed 3 bases and J shed 2 bases, with 11 bases lying between them. This CDR3 comprises 14 residues. Looked up from germline, CDR1 is LGHNA and CDR2 is YNFKEQ. The CDR3 is CASSQNLAPYEQYF. The CDR3 coding sequence is TGTGCCAGCAGCCAGAATCTAGCCCCCTACGAGCAGTACTTC.

This chain uses TRBV7-9 with TRBJ2-5; D ambiguous. The CDR3 runs to 13 residues. V shed 2 bases and J shed 5 bases, with 9 bases lying between them. The germline V gene encodes CDR1 SEHNR and CDR2 FQNEAQ (reference sequence). The CDR3 loop reads CASSLRLEETQYF. The CDR3 DNA reads TGTGCCAGCAGCTTACGGCTAGAGGAGACCCAGTACTTC.

In its sample, this clone was seen a few times. The rearrangement joins TRBV2 to TRBJ1-5, with TRBD1 as a possible D gene (5 bases). The germline V gene has CDR1 SNHLY and CDR2 FYNNEI. The V end lost 3 bases, the J end lost 2 bases, and 8 bases lay between the germline ends. The CDR3 runs 14 residues. CDR3 DNA: TGTGCCAGCAGTGATCGGGGGGGCAATCAGCCCCAGCATTTT. Translated: CASSDRGGNQPQHF. The full variable domain, completed using reference TRBV2 and TRBJ1-5, is EPEVTQTPSHQVTQMGQEVILRCVPISNHLYFYWYRQILGQKVEFLVSFYNNEISEKSEIFDDQFSVERPDGSNFTLKIRSTKLEDSAMYFCASSDRGGNQPQHFGDGTRLSIL.

This clone has only one observation. The DNA of the CDR3 is TGCGCCAGCAGCTTGATTACCGGGACAGGGAATATCGAGCAGTACTTC. Residues: CASSLITGTGNIEQYF. This sequence joins TRBV5-1 and TRBJ2-7, with 9 bases fitting TRBD1. Trimming at V came to 1 base and at J to 6 bases, leaving 11 bases not matched to a gene. The germline V gene encodes CDR1 SGHRS and CDR2 YFSETQ. This CDR3 is 16 amino acids long.

The gene calls are TRBV28 and TRBJ2-7; a weak D match, TRBD1 (6 bases). The V gene lost 5 bases and the J gene lost 0 bases, with 11 bases spanning the gap. The CDR3 covers 14 residues. CDR1 and CDR2 (germline): MDHEN, SYDVKM. CDR3 region: CASSDETGSYEQYF. DNA for the CDR3: TGTGCCAGCAGTGACGAGACAGGCTCCTACGAGCAGTACTTC.

With regard to this clone: The identical CDR3 is also encoded by other nucleotide sequences in the sample. This chain links TRBV7-9 with TRBJ1-6; 9 positions match TRBD1. The length of the CDR3 is 14 residues. Germline loops: CDR1 SEHNR, CDR2 FQNEAQ (reference sequence). Trimming at V came to 5 bases and at J to 9 bases, leaving 5 bases not matched to a gene. CDR3 in DNA: TGTGCCAGCAGCCCGGGACAGGGAGGTTCACCCCTCCACTTT. This encodes CASSPGQGGSPLHF.

This clone was recorded once. The V and J genes are TRBV5-6 and TRBJ2-2; 12 nucleotides agree with TRBD1. V shed 6 bases and J 8 bases; nucleotides not matched to a gene: 8. CDR3 length: 15 residues. The germline V gene encodes CDR1 SGHDT and CDR2 YYEEEE. The CDR3 sequence: CASKGTGGVFGELFF. CDR3 nucleotide sequence: TGTGCCAGCAAGGGGACAGGGGGCGTTTTTGGGGAGCTGTTTTTT.

The chain combines TRBV6-5 with TRBJ1-1, with TRBD1 matching over 8 bases. Germline values: CDR1 MNHEY, CDR2 SVGAGI. The V and J ends lost 5 bases and 6 bases, in that order; junction bases with no gene match: 5. The CDR3 loop spans 13 amino acids. CDR3 loop: CASSPIQGAEAFF. The CDR3 coding sequence is TGTGCCAGCAGTCCAATACAGGGGGCTGAAGCTTTCTTT.

The chain employs TRBV6-5 and TRBJ2-1, with 12 nucleotides matching TRBD2. The CDR3 consists of 14 residues. V lost 10 bases, J lost 7 bases, and 8 bases stayed unmatched. Germline values: CDR1 MNHEY, CDR2 SVGAGI. CDR3 coding DNA: TGTGCCACCACTCTACTAGCGGGAGGAAATGAGCAGTTCTTC. Protein product: CATTLLAGGNEQFF.

The chain uses TRBV19 and TRBJ2-7, with a possible D match to TRBD1 (5 bases). CDR3 length equals 13 residues. The ends were cut back, 3 bases at V and 6 bases at J, with 12 bases in the middle. CDR1 LNHDA and CDR2 SQIVND come from the germline V gene (reference sequence). CDR3 loop: CASSIKTVGEQYF. The CDR3 DNA follows: TGTGCCAGTAGTATCAAGACAGTCGGCGAGCAGTACTTC.

This sequence joins TRBV5-1 and TRBJ1-2; 9 bases are shared with TRBD1. With 6 bases clipped from V and 7 bases from J, the junction kept 10 bases outside the gene matches. This CDR3 is 14 amino acids long. Germline V gene sequence: CDR1 SGHRS, CDR2 YFSETQ. CDR3 in DNA: TGCGCCAGCAAATCACAGGGGGCAATGTTTGGCTACACCTTC. Residues: CASKSQGAMFGYTF.

This clone was found a few times. This chain uses TRBV6-1 with TRBJ1-5; maybe TRBD1 (5 bases). The CDR3 extends over 15 amino acids. The V and J ends lost 3 bases and 7 bases respectively, with 16 bases between them. The germline CDR1 and CDR2 sequences are MNHNS and SASEGT. CDR3 sequence: CASSDVPGIGQPQHF. CDR3 nucleotides: TGTGCCAGCAGTGACGTCCCAGGGATTGGACAGCCCCAGCATTTT.

J is TRBJ1-2 and V is TRBV29-1; TRBD1 matches at 9 bases. The length of the CDR3 is 12 residues. Germline V CDR1 and CDR2: SQVTM, ANQGSEA. The CDR3 sequence: CSSSGTGNGYTF. The CDR3 nucleotides are TGCAGTAGTTCGGGGACAGGGAACGGCTACACCTTC.

The chain carries TRBV4-1 and TRBJ2-2, with D possibly TRBD2 on 5 matching bases. Trimming removed 4 bases at V and 6 bases at J, with 9 bases between. The germline CDR1 and CDR2 sequences are MGHRA and YSYEKL. CDR3 length: 13 residues. The CDR3, as DNA: TGCGCCAGCAGCCTACTAGGCCCCGGGGAGCTGTTTTTT. As protein: CASSLLGPGELFF.

The CDR3 DNA reads TGTGCCAGCATCGGCCAGCGGGGTAACACCGGGGAGCTGTTTTTT. Protein product: CASIGQRGNTGELFF. The chain combines TRBV6-5 with TRBJ2-2; TRBD2 matches at 7 bases. The germline V gene has CDR1 MNHEY and CDR2 SVGAGI. The J segment lost 2 bases and the V segment lost 7 bases, leaving 7 bases of the junction unmatched. The CDR3 covers 15 residues.

V usage is TRBV29-1 and J usage is TRBJ1-2, with TRBD1 matching over 8 bases. This CDR3 spans 13 amino acids. The germline CDR1 and CDR2 sequences are SQVTM and ANQGSEA. The trim removed 6 bases at V and 2 bases at J, leaving 5 bases unmatched. CDR3 bases: TGCAGCGTGGCAGGGGGCCGGAACTATGGCTACACCTTC. This translates into CSVAGGRNYGYTF.

The rearrangement uses TRBV12-3 or TRBV12-4 and TRBJ2-7; 10 bases line up with TRBD1. The CDR3 loop spans 12 amino acids. V was clipped by 6 bases and J by 11 bases; unmatched bases: 7. CDR3 loop: CASRGQGKRKYF. The DNA of the CDR3 is TGTGCCAGCAGGGGACAGGGGAAGCGAAAGTACTTC.

This chain connects TRBV5-1 to TRBJ2-7, with 12 bases matching TRBD1. The length of the CDR3 is 15 residues. The V segment lost 0 bases and the J segment 7 bases; nucleotides outside the gene matches: 5. Germline V lookup: CDR1 SGHRS, CDR2 YFSETQ. CDR3 nucleotide sequence: TGCGCCAGCAGCTTGGAGGGACAGGGGGCCATGGAGCAGTACTTC. Protein sequence: CASSLEGQGAMEQYF.

The CDR3, as DNA: TGCAGTGCCCCAGGGAACACTGAAGCTTTCTTT. Its protein is CSAPGNTEAFF. The genes are TRBV20-1 and TRBJ1-1; no firm D call. Trimming removed 6 bases from V and 1 base from J, with 6 bases in between. Germline-derived CDR1 and CDR2 are DFQATT and SNEGSKA (reference sequence). The CDR3 length is 11 residues.

The V gene is TRBV7-8, the J gene TRBJ2-3; D is undetermined. Trimming pared 5 bases from V and 6 bases from J, leaving 12 bases between. The CDR3 is 13 amino acids. Germline CDR1 and CDR2: SGHVS and FQNEAQ. For the CDR3, the DNA is TGTGCCAGCAGCCCCCGACTGGTGGATACGCAGTATTTT. Amino acid sequence: CASSPRLVDTQYF.

The J gene is TRBJ1-2, the V gene TRBV3-1 (or the pseudogene TRBV3-2); weak D call: TRBD1 (6 bases). CDR1 and CDR2 (germline): LGHDT, YNNKEL (reference sequence). CDR3 size: 13 residues. V was cut by 3 bases and J by 7 bases, with 12 bases left in between. CDR3 sequence reads: CASSQGAASGYTF. CDR3 sequence (DNA): TGTGCCAGCAGCCAGGGGGCAGCGTCTGGCTACACCTTC.

The chain uses TRBV19 and TRBJ2-3; the match to TRBD2 covers 7 bases. CDR1 and CDR2 from the germline V gene are LNHDA and SQIVND (reference sequence). This CDR3 is built from 19 residues. The junction had 13 bases not matched to a gene; V was cut back by 1 base and J by 0 bases. The CDR3 sequence: CASSIAPKPAGRSTDTQYF. The CDR3 nucleotides read TGTGCCAGTAGTATAGCCCCAAAACCAGCGGGGAGAAGCACAGATACGCAGTATTTT.